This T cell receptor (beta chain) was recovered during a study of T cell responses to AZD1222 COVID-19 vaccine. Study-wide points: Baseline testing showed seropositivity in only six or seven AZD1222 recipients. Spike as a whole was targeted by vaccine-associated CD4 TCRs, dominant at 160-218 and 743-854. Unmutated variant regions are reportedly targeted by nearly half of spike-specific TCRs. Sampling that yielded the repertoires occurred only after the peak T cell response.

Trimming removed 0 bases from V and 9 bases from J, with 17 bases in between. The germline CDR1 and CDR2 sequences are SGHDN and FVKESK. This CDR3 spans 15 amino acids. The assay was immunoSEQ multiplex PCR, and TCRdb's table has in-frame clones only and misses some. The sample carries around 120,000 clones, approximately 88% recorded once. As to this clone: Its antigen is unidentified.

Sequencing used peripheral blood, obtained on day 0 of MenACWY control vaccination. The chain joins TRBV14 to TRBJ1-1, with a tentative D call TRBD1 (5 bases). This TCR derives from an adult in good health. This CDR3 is CASSQDRLPGTKAFF. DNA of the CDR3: TGTGCCAGCAGCCAAGATAGGTTGCCCGGGACCAAAGCTTTCTTT.